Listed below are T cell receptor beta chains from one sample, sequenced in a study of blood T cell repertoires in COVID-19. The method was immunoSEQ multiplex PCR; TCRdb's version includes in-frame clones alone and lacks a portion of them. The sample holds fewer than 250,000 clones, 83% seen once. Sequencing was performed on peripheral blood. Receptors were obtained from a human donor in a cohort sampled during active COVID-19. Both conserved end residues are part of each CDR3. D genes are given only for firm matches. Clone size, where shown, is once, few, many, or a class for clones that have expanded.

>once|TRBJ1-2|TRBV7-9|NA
TGTGCCAGCAGCTTAGGACAGGCCCCGAGCTACACCTTC
CASSLGQAPSYTF
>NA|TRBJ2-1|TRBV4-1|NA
TGCGCCAGCAGCCCCGACTTCAATGAGCAGTTCTTC
CASSPDFNEQFF
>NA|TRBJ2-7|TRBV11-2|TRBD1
TGTGCCAGCAGCGACGGGACAGGAACCTACGAGCAGTACTTC
CASSDGTGTYEQYF
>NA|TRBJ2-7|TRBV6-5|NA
TGTGCCAGCACCTTAGACCGCGGCTACGAGCAGTACTTC
CASTLDRGYEQYF
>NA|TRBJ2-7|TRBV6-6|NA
TGTGCCAGCAGCCTACAGGCGTCTACCTACGAGCAGTACTTC
CASSLQASTYEQYF
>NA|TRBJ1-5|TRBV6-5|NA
TGTGCCAGCAGTTCGATTCGGAGCAATCAGCCCCAGCATTTT
CASSSIRSNQPQHF
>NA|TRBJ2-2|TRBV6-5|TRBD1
TGTGCCAGCAGAGGACAGGGAGCGGGCGGGGAGCTGTTTTTT
CASRGQGAGGELFF
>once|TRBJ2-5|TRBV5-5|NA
TGTGCCAGCAGCGTACCAGGGGAAGAGACCCAGTACTTC
CASSVPGEETQYF
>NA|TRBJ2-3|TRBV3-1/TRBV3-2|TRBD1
TGTGCCAGCAGTCCAACAGGGGTGAATACGCAGTATTTT
CASSPTGVNTQYF
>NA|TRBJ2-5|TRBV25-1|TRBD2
TGTGCCAGCAGTGGGACCGGGACTAGGTTTTTGGAGACCCAGTACTTC
CASSGTGTRFLETQYF
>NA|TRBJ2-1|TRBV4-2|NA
TGTGCCAGCAGATCCGCGGCGGGACTGATCGATGAGCAGTTCTTC
CASRSAAGLIDEQFF
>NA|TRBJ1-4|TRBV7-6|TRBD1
TGTGCCAGCAGCTCACGGACAGGGGATGGTGAAAAACTGTTTTTT
CASSSRTGDGEKLFF
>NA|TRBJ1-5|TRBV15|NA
TGTGCCACCAGCAGATCCCCAGGGGTAGACAATCAGCCCCAGCATTTT
CATSRSPGVDNQPQHF
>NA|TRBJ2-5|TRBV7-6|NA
TGTGCCAGCAGCTCAACCGGCAAAGGGGCAGAGACCCAGTACTTC
CASSSTGKGAETQYF
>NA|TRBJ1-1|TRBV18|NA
TGTGCCAGCTCACCCTATGGGCAGGGGAACACTGAAGCTTTCTTT
CASSPYGQGNTEAFF
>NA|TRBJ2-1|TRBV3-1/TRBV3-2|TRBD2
TGTGCCAGCAGCCCCAGCGGGAGGAAAGTGTTCTTC
CASSPSGRKVFF
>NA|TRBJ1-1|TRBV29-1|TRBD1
TGCAGCGTCGGACAGGGGAAGGGAACTGAAGCTTTCTTT
CSVGQGKGTEAFF
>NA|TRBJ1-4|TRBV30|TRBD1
TGTGCCTGGAGTGTACCGGGACAGGGGTCTGTTCGGGAAAAACTGTTTTTT
CAWSVPGQGSVREKLFF
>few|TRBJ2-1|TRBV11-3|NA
TGTGCCAGCAGCTTAGATCGCGGAGGGTACAATGAGCAGTTCTTC
CASSLDRGGYNEQFF
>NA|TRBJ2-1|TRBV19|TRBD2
TGTGCCAGTAGTATGGGACTAGCGGGGTTGCGGCAGTTCTTC
CASSMGLAGLRQFF
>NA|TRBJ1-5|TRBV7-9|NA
TGTGCCAGCAGCTTAGGGGCAGCCTATCAGCCCCAGCATTTT
CASSLGAAYQPQHF
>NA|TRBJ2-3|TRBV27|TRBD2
TGTGCCAGCAGTTTAGGACTAGCGGGGGGTTTTCGCACAGATACGCAGTATTTT
CASSLGLAGGFRTDTQYF
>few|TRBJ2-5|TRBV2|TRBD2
TGTGCCAGCAGATTGGGACTAGCGGGAAACTTC
CASRLGLAGNF
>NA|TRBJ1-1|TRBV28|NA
TGTGCCAGCACCCCCTCCGGCCGAAGGAGCACTGAAGCTTTCTTT
CASTPSGRRSTEAFF
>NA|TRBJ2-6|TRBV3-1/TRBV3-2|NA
TGTGCCAGCAGCCGGTGGGCCATCTCTGGGGCCAACGTCCTGACTTTC
CASSRWAISGANVLTF
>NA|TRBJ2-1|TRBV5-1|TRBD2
TGCGCCAGCAGCCTAACCGGGACTAGCGGCCACAATGAGCAGTTCTTC
CASSLTGTSGHNEQFF
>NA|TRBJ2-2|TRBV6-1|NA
TGTGCCAGCAGTGAAGCGGTCAGGGGAACCGGGGAGCTGTTTTTT
CASSEAVRGTGELFF
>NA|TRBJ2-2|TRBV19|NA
TGTGCCAGTAGCATTCGACTATCGAACACCGGGGAGCTGTTTTTT
CASSIRLSNTGELFF
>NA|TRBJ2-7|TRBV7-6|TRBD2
TGTGCCAGCAGCTCATTGGGACTAGCGGGAGCGGGGGAGCAGTACTTC
CASSSLGLAGAGEQYF
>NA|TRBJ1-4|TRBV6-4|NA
TGTGCCAGCAGTGCAGGGATTGGAGCTAATGAAAAACTGTTTTTT
CASSAGIGANEKLFF
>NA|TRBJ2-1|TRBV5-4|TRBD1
TGTGCCAGCAGCAGACAGGGCCCTTACAATGAGCAGTTCTTC
CASSRQGPYNEQFF
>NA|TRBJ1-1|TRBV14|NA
TGTGCCAGCAGCCGCCACGGAGGGGTAGTGAACACTGAAGCTTTCTTT
CASSRHGGVVNTEAFF
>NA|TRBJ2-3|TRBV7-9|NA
TGTGCCAGCAGCCCCGAATTATCGGCAGATACGCAGTATTTT
CASSPELSADTQYF
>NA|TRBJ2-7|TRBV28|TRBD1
TGTGCCAGCAGGCCCGGGACAGGGGGCGGGTACGAGCAGTACTTC
CASRPGTGGGYEQYF
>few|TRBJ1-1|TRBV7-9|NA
TGTGCCAGCAGCTTCGGCGGCAGCCGAATCTCTGAAGCTTTCTTT
CASSFGGSRISEAFF
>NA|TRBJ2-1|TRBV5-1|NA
TGCGCCAGCAGCTTCGGCTACAATGAGCAGTTCTTC
CASSFGYNEQFF
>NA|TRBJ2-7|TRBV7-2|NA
TGTGCCAGCAGCCAGGGCCCGTCTAGCGCGGGATACGAGCAGTACTTC
CASSQGPSSAGYEQYF
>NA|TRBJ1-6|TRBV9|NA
TGTGCCAGCAGCGTAGAGGGGAAATCACCCCTCCACTTT
CASSVEGKSPLHF
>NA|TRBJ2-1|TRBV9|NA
TGTGCCAGCAGCACCCGACAGTCCTACAATGAGCAGTTCTTC
CASSTRQSYNEQFF
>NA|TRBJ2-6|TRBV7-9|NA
TGTGCCAGCAGCCCGGACTCGCGCGGCGTGGGGGCCAACGTCCTGACTTTC
CASSPDSRGVGANVLTF
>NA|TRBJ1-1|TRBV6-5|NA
TGTGCCAGCAGTAATTCAGGGAGGGCAGCTTTCTTT
CASSNSGRAAFF